Presented here are 26 T cell receptor beta chains from one specimen sequenced in a study of CD8 T cells in Susac syndrome. The authors reverse transcribed roughly 0.5 to 1 ug RNA with random hexamers. TCRdb reprocessed the immunoSEQ multiplex PCR reads via MiXCR and lists one record per CDR3 protein. The sample holds some 150,000 distinct CDR3 sequences, approximately 95% seen once. The sequenced sample was CD4+ T cells from PBMCs. The receptors shown here come from a human donor with Susac syndrome.

This rearrangement joins TRBV18 to TRBJ1-5; no clear D. The CDR3 has 15 residues. V lost 3 bases and J 5 bases, leaving 14 bases between the germline ends. The V gene's germline CDR1 is KGHSH and CDR2 LQKENI. The CDR3 protein is CASSPSPGSDQPQHF. As DNA, the CDR3 is TGTGCCAGCTCACCCTCGCCGGGATCTGATCAGCCCCAGCATTTT.

This rearrangement joins TRBV5-4 to TRBJ2-1; 7 positions agree with TRBD2. The CDR3 is 15 amino acids. V gave up 0 bases and J gave up 7 bases; unmatched junction bases: 7. Germline CDR1 SGHNT, CDR2 YYREEE (reference sequence). CDR3 amino acids: CASSLDSGPGNEQFF. Here the CDR3 DNA reads TGTGCCAGCAGCTTGGATAGCGGGCCCGGTAATGAGCAGTTCTTC.

This chain connects TRBV7-2 to TRBJ1-1; D is unresolved. Germline loops: CDR1 SGHTA, CDR2 FQGNSA. The CDR3 spans 13 residues. Trimming pared 1 base from V and 5 bases from J, leaving 8 bases between. CDR3 sequence: CASSLVISTEAFF. The CDR3 region has the DNA TGTGCCAGCAGCTTAGTAATAAGTACTGAAGCTTTCTTT.

The chain joins TRBV30 to TRBJ2-2; 8 bases align to TRBD1. CDR3 length equals 15 residues. The junction had 4 bases not matched to a gene; V was cut back by 3 bases and J by 1 base. CDR1 and CDR2 from the germline V gene are GTSNPN and SVGIG (reference sequence). The CDR3 here is CAWRTGTGNTGELFF. CDR3 sequence (DNA): TGTGCCTGGAGAACCGGGACAGGGAACACCGGGGAGCTGTTTTTT.

The chain has TRBV29-1 and TRBJ1-1; tentative D call: TRBD1 (5 bases). CDR3 length equals 14 residues. CDR1 SQVTM and CDR2 ANQGSEA come from the germline V gene. Trimming removed 1 base from V and 3 bases from J, with 12 bases in between. CDR3 loop: CSVEGPGWDTEAFF. CDR3 bases: TGCAGCGTTGAAGGCCCAGGGTGGGACACTGAAGCTTTCTTT.

The rearrangement uses TRBV9 and TRBJ2-3; 10 nucleotides line up with TRBD2. V lost 0 bases and J lost 0; bases outside the gene matches: 10. CDR3 size: 19 residues. Germline V gene lookup returns CDR1 SGDLS and CDR2 YYNGEE. The CDR3 loop is CASSVAMGLAITSTDTQYF. In DNA form, the CDR3 reads TGTGCCAGCAGCGTAGCTATGGGACTAGCGATTACTAGCACAGATACGCAGTATTTT.

This rearrangement joins TRBV4-1 to TRBJ1-5, with D uncertain. Trimming cost V 0 bases and J 5 bases, with 8 bases left between them. Germline CDR1 reads MGHRA; CDR2 reads YSYEKL. This CDR3 region has 14 residues. The CDR3 region is CASSQDNPDQPQHF. CDR3 DNA sequence: TGCGCCAGCAGCCAAGATAATCCCGATCAGCCCCAGCATTTT.

V is TRBV4-1 and J is TRBJ2-5; D is unclear. The CDR3 covers 15 residues. The germline V and J ends were trimmed by 2 bases and 4 bases, with 14 bases remaining between them. Per the germline V gene, CDR1 is MGHRA and CDR2 is YSYEKL. In DNA form, the CDR3 reads TGCGCCAGCAGCCAACAACAACATCGGGCAGAGACCCAGTACTTC. Translation: CASSQQQHRAETQYF.

V gene TRBV18 combines with J gene TRBJ2-1; maybe TRBD2 (6 bases). Germline lookup yields CDR1 KGHSH and CDR2 LQKENI. The CDR3 covers 16 residues. V lost 0 bases to trimming and J lost 3 bases, with 12 bases between them. As DNA, the CDR3 is TGTGCCAGCTCACCACCGGGAGGCAACAACTACAATGAGCAGTTCTTC. Its protein product is CASSPPGGNNYNEQFF.

This clonotype was seen just once. The chain uses TRBV10-3 and TRBJ1-2, with D perhaps TRBD1 (5 bases). Germline loops: CDR1 ENHRY, CDR2 SYGVKD. V was clipped by 6 bases and J by 2 bases, with 13 bases between them. The CDR3 consists of 14 residues. For the CDR3, the DNA is TGTGCCATCAGACGGGACCTCCAAAACTATGGCTACACCTTC. Translated, it gives CAIRRDLQNYGYTF.

The V and J genes are TRBV3-1 and TRBJ1-3; D gene ambiguous. Germline V gene data show CDR1 as LGHDT and CDR2 as YNNKEL (reference sequence). This CDR3 is built from 15 residues. V was trimmed by 2 bases and J by 0 bases, leaving 8 bases between them. As DNA, the CDR3 is TGTGCCAGCAGCCAAACCGGGAACTCTGGAAACACCATATATTTT. Protein: CASSQTGNSGNTIYF.

This chain connects TRBV7-9 to TRBJ2-3; no clear D. The CDR3 is made up of 18 amino acids. V gave up 1 base and J gave up 1 base, with 18 bases separating them. Germline values: CDR1 SEHNR, CDR2 FQNEAQ (reference sequence). The CDR3 loop is CASSLVEWSPVGTDTQYF. DNA of the CDR3: TGTGCCAGCAGCTTAGTCGAGTGGTCCCCGGTCGGCACAGATACGCAGTATTTT.

The chain uses TRBV3-1 and TRBJ2-7, with D unresolved. Germline assignment: CDR1 LGHDT and CDR2 YNNKEL (reference sequence). Trimming took off 1 base at V and 5 bases at J, with 3 bases between the two ends. CDR3 length equals 11 residues. The CDR3 loop reads CASSQVNEQYF. The CDR3, as DNA: TGTGCCAGCAGCCAAGTTAACGAGCAGTACTTC.

Here the CDR3 reads CASSLAGSNGYTF. CDR3 bases: TGTGCCAGCAGCTTAGCAGGGTCAAATGGCTACACCTTC. The rearrangement joins TRBV7-9 to TRBJ1-2; D uncertain. The V gene lost 0 bases and the J gene lost 6 bases, with 8 bases spanning the gap. The CDR3 is 13 amino acids. CDR1 and CDR2 (germline): SEHNR, FQNEAQ (reference sequence).

J is TRBJ1-2 and V is TRBV12-3 or TRBV12-4; the match to TRBD1 covers 9 bases. This CDR3 contains 13 residues. Unmatched junction bases numbered 7, after V lost 7 bases and J lost 7 bases. The CDR3 loop is CASTPDRGGGYTF. In DNA, the CDR3 is TGTGCCAGCACCCCGGACAGGGGTGGTGGCTACACCTTC.

For the CDR3, the DNA is TGCGCCAGCAGCCAGGTGGGAGCTACCACAGATACGCAGTATTTT. Amino acids: CASSQVGATTDTQYF. The chain has TRBV4-1 and TRBJ2-3, with D possibly TRBD2 on 5 matching bases. The V end lost 3 bases, the J end lost 2 bases, and 12 bases lay between the germline ends. Germline V gene data show CDR1 as MGHRA and CDR2 as YSYEKL. CDR3 length equals 15 residues.

CDR3 residues: CASSQGQHTGELFF. CDR3 DNA sequence: TGTGCCAGCAGCCAAGGACAGCACACCGGGGAGCTGTTTTTT. The V gene is TRBV14, the J gene TRBJ2-2; D is possibly TRBD1 (5 bases). V was clipped by 1 base and J by 3 bases, with 6 bases between them. Per germline, CDR1 SGHDN and CDR2 FVKESK. This CDR3 region has 14 residues. The whole variable domain, remainder taken from reference TRBV14 and TRBJ2-2, is EAGVTQFPSHSVIEKGQTVTLRCDPISGHDNLYWYRRVMGKEIKFLLHFVKESKQDESGMPNNRFLAERTGGTYSTLKVQPAELEDSGVYFCASSQGQHTGELFFGEGSRLTVL.

The rearrangement links TRBV12-3 or TRBV12-4 to TRBJ2-3, with 14 nucleotides matching TRBD2. This CDR3 contains 18 residues. V lost 1 base to trimming and J lost 2 bases; unmatched junction nucleotides: 5. CDR3 sequence: CASSLDGTSGGLTDTQYF. For the CDR3, the DNA is TGTGCCAGCAGTTTAGATGGGACTAGCGGGGGCCTCACAGATACGCAGTATTTT.

The chain has TRBV15 and TRBJ1-1; no firm D call. CDR1 and CDR2 (germline): LNHNV, YYDKDF (reference sequence). The CDR3 length is 16 residues. The V end was cut by 0 bases, the J end by 0 bases, with 11 bases between. The CDR3 bases are TGTGCCACCAGCAGAGATATCAACTCTATGAACACTGAAGCTTTCTTT. Translation gives CATSRDINSMNTEAFF.

The J gene is TRBJ2-5, the V gene TRBV6-4; D is undetermined. Per germline, CDR1 MRHNA and CDR2 SNTAGT. This CDR3 has 13 residues. V gave up 4 bases and J gave up 3 bases, with 9 bases separating them. CDR3 region: CASSVGPKETQYF. CDR3 DNA: TGTGCCAGCAGTGTCGGGCCGAAAGAGACCCAGTACTTC.

The chain combines TRBV25-1 with TRBJ2-7; 7 bases map to TRBD1. CDR1 and CDR2 from the germline V gene are MGHDK and SYGVNS. CDR3 length: 15 amino acids. Trimming took 5 bases from V and 4 from J; bases not matched to a gene: 11. CDR3 protein: CASSFSQGVGYEQYF. Here the CDR3 DNA reads TGTGCCAGCAGTTTTTCTCAGGGGGTTGGTTACGAGCAGTACTTC.

The chain has TRBV30 and TRBJ2-7; no clear D. Trimming stripped 2 bases from V and 4 bases from J, with 6 bases between. The CDR3 runs to 11 residues. In germline, CDR1 is GTSNPN, CDR2 SVGIG (reference sequence). The CDR3 loop is CAWSLKYEQYF. The CDR3 DNA reads as TGTGCCTGGAGTCTTAAGTACGAGCAGTACTTC.

The rearrangement uses TRBV4-3 and TRBJ2-5, with TRBD2 matching 11 bases. This CDR3 spans 15 amino acids. V lost 1 base and J lost 3; bases outside the gene matches: 1. CDR1 and CDR2 (germline): LGHNA, YSLEER. Written as DNA, the CDR3 is TGCGCCAGCAGCCAAGTGGGACTAGCGGAAGAGACCCAGTACTTC. Residues: CASSQVGLAEETQYF.

The rearrangement links TRBV5-1 to TRBJ2-3, with 9 bases fitting TRBD1. The CDR3 covers 14 residues. Germline loops: CDR1 SGHRS, CDR2 YFSETQ. V shed 3 bases, J shed 3 bases, and the junction held 2 bases outside the gene matches. The CDR3: CASSYGTGTDTQYF. CDR3 bases: TGCGCCAGCAGCTACGGGACAGGGACAGATACGCAGTATTTT.

This clonotype was observed once. The chain recombines TRBV29-1 with TRBJ1-2, with D hard to call. V lost 4 bases and J 4 bases, leaving 10 bases between the germline ends. The CDR3 has 12 amino acids. CDR1 is SQVTM and CDR2 is ANQGSEA in the germline V gene. The CDR3 DNA is TGCAGCGTTGGTGGAGGCCCCTATGGCTACACCTTC. Its translation: CSVGGGPYGYTF.

This chain uses TRBV30 with TRBJ2-1; D is uncertain. The CDR3 is 11 residues long. Deletions cut 4 bases from V and 8 bases from J, with 9 bases between. Germline V CDR1 and CDR2: GTSNPN, SVGIG (reference sequence). The CDR3 nucleotides read TGTGCCTGGATGGTCCTCTATGAGCAGTTCTTC. As protein: CAWMVLYEQFF. Together with reference TRBV30 and TRBJ2-1, the CDR3 gives the full variable domain: SQTIHQWPATLVQPVGSPLSLECTVEGTSNPNLYWYRQAAGRGLQLLFYSVGIGQISSEVPQNLSASRPQDRQFILSSKKLLLSDSGFYLCAWMVLYEQFFGPGTRLTVL.